This T cell receptor beta chain emerged from a study of regulatory T cells in long-lasting Graves disease. Study as a whole: Antithyroid drugs had been taken under 3 months by newly diagnosed Graves' patients.

Study observations and caveats: When disease was persistent, TRBV28, TRBJ1-2 and TRBJ2-5 were the favored segments. For persistent Graves' patients, TCR diversity was lower than for newly diagnosed ones.

The germline V gene has CDR1 MNHEY and CDR2 SVGEGT. The ends were cut back, 5 bases at V and 0 bases at J, with 20 bases in the middle. There are 18 residues in the CDR3. In building TCR beta libraries, iRepertoire HTBI primers were used together with Arm-PCR of CDR3 regions. TCRdb reprocessed the multiplex PCR reads with MiXCR, giving one entry per CDR3 protein. In the table there are around 450,000 distinct CDR3 sequences, 15% of which are singletons. The time point here: newly diagnosed GD, antithyroid drugs for less than 3 months. From RNA extracted from PBMCs, the TCR library was made. Many counts were recorded for this clonotype. Its antigen is not identified. The data also belong to a second study, concerning T cells in Graves' hyperthyroidism and ophthalmopathy. That work contributes: Patients with ophthalmopathy were separated from those with stable hyperthyroidism by a 13 V-J model.

This receptor was obtained from a woman aged 40 to 50 with Graves disease. The genes are TRBV6-2 or TRBV6-3 and TRBJ2-1; D is uncertain. This specimen was peripheral blood mononuclear cells (PBMCs), taken at new diagnosis, from a patient treated with antithyroid drugs. Here the CDR3 reads CASSEMSDGPSSYNEQFF. For the CDR3, the DNA is TGTGCCAGCAGTGAAATGAGCGATGGGCCTAGCTCCTACAATGAGCAGTTCTTC.